This note documents a single T cell receptor (beta chain) sequence. The antigen remains undetermined. CDR1 and CDR2 from the germline V gene are SGDLS and YYNGEE. The length of the CDR3 is 15 residues. V lost 3 bases, J lost 0 bases, and 10 bases lay in between. This sample is part of a study of T cell responses to AZD1222 COVID-19 vaccine. Findings and limits, study-wide: All repertoire sampling was performed exclusively after the peak T cell response. Of the AZD1222 recipients, only 6 or 7 were seropositive at baseline.

Profiling relied on immunoSEQ multiplex PCR, and the TCRdb table lists in-frame clones only, not all of them. The data contain around 140,000 clones, 75% to 85% of them singletons. The TCR comes from an adult who received the MenACWY meningococcal vaccine as a control. V is TRBV9 and J is TRBJ1-3; D ambiguous. The sample here was peripheral blood, taken 28 days after the second dose of the MenACWY control vaccine. The CDR3 sequence is CASSETVSSGNTIYF. Here the CDR3 DNA reads TGTGCCAGCAGCGAAACAGTGAGCTCTGGAAACACCATATATTTT.